Shown below are 30 T cell receptor beta chains from a single sample sequenced in a study of post-analysis software for immune sequencing data. Notes on the study in general: Patients showed TRBV5-6, TRBV5-1 and TRBV20-1 among about five TRBV segments more frequent than in controls.

No antigen is known for these receptors. The TCR beta cDNA libraries contained unique molecular identifiers. Via MiXCR, TCRdb re-called the PCR reads, giving one row per CDR3 protein. The sample records roughly 580,000 distinct CDR3 sequences, roughly two fifths being singletons. Source material: blood. Every receptor here comes from a girl between 10 and 17 years old with multiple sclerosis.

The chain uses TRBV6-6 and TRBJ2-4, with D perhaps given as TRBD1 or TRBD2 (5 bases each). The J call is uncertain, as TRBJ2-5 better fits the DNA end. CDR3 length: 15 residues. Per the germline V gene, CDR1 is MNHNY and CDR2 is SVGAGI (reference sequence). DNA of the CDR3: TGTGCCAGCAGTTATCTGATGGGGACGGGAGAGACCCAGTACTTC. This translates into CASSYLMGTGETQYF.

J is TRBJ1-1 and V is TRBV5-5, with unresolved D. Between the trimmed V and J ends, which lost 0 bases and 6 bases, there was a span of 18 bases. The CDR3 is 16 amino acids. Germline CDR1 is SGHKS and CDR2 is YYEKEE (reference sequence). The CDR3 protein is CASSLAWDYPSAEAFF. The CDR3 nucleotides read TGTGCCAGCAGCTTGGCCTGGGATTACCCGAGCGCTGAAGCTTTCTTT.

This chain uses TRBV7-2 with TRBJ2-5, with TRBD1 as a possible D gene (6 bases). Between the trimmed V and J ends, which lost 1 base and 7 bases, there was a span of 16 bases. This CDR3 has 15 amino acids. Germline V gene lookup returns CDR1 SGHTA and CDR2 FQGNSA. CDR3 loop: CASSLEQGVLGTQYF. The CDR3 nucleotides are TGTGCCAGCAGCTTAGAACAGGGCGTTCTAGGGACCCAGTACTTC.

The chain is built from TRBV7-8 and TRBJ1-2; D is ambiguous. The CDR3 extends over 16 amino acids. Germline V gives CDR1 SGHVS, CDR2 FQNEAQ. V lost 7 bases to trimming and J lost 5 bases, with 23 bases between them. The CDR3 DNA sequence: TGTGCCAGCACGCACATCACTCCAACATTCAAGTATGGCTACACCTTC. Translating it yields CASTHITPTFKYGYTF. Filled out from reference TRBV7-8 and TRBJ1-2, the complete variable domain reads GAGVSQSPRYKVAKRGQDVALRCDPISGHVSLFWYQQALGQGPEFLTYFQNEAQLDKSGLPSDRFFAERPEGSVSTLKIQRTQQEDSAVYLCASTHITPTFKYGYTFGSGTRLTVV.

The chain is built from TRBV11-3 and TRBJ2-1; 11 bases align to TRBD2. The junction had 9 bases not matched to a gene; V was cut back by 5 bases and J by 15 bases. Germline V gene lookup returns CDR1 SGHNT and CDR2 YENEEA. The length of the CDR3 is 13 residues. The CDR3 nucleotides read TGTGCCAGCAGCCCCCTCCTAGCGGGAGGACTGTTCTTC. Translated, it gives CASSPLLAGGLFF.

The chain joins TRBV12-3 or TRBV12-4 to TRBJ1-5; D remains ambiguous. The CDR3 runs 14 residues. V was trimmed by 4 bases and J by 0 bases, leaving 7 bases between them. This chain's CDR3 is CASSSSYSNQPQHF. CDR3 DNA: TGTGCCAGCAGTTCATCTTATAGCAATCAGCCCCAGCATTTT.

This clonotype showed up just a few times. The J gene is TRBJ2-7, the V gene TRBV12-3 or TRBV12-4; 16 bases map to TRBD2. The V segment lost 5 bases and the J segment 2 bases; nucleotides outside the gene matches: 3. The CDR3 length is 16 residues. The CDR3 DNA is TGTGCCAGCAGTCTCGGGACTAGCGGGAGGGCCTACGAGCAGTACTTC. Amino acid sequence: CASSLGTSGRAYEQYF.

The gene calls are TRBV7-9 and TRBJ2-7; tentatively, D is TRBD1 (6 bases). CDR1 is SEHNR and CDR2 is FQNEAQ in the germline V gene (reference sequence). Trimming shortened V by 1 base and J by 3 bases, and 13 bases separated the two germline ends. This CDR3 has 15 amino acids. CDR3 DNA sequence: TGTGCCAGCAGCTTAGGTTCAGGGGTAAGCTACGAGCAGTACTTC. This encodes CASSLGSGVSYEQYF.

A few counts support this clonotype. The chain has TRBV5-1 and TRBJ2-7, with 8 bases matching TRBD2. Germline-derived CDR1 and CDR2 are SGHRS and YFSETQ. The CDR3 consists of 15 residues. J was trimmed by 6 bases and V by 0 bases; bases with no gene match: 8. As DNA, the CDR3 is TGCGCCAGCAGCTTGGCCAGCGGGAGCGGCTTCGAGCAGTACTTC. Its protein is CASSLASGSGFEQYF.

Points on this clonotype: One end of the junction varies from germline; a read error may be responsible. The V and J genes are TRBV6-6 and TRBJ1-5; 10 nucleotides line up with TRBD1. This CDR3 has 16 amino acids. The V gene's germline CDR1 is MNHNY and CDR2 SVGAGI (reference sequence). CDR3 loop: CASRDRGTYSSQPQHF. In DNA, the CDR3 is TGTGCCAGCAGGGACAGGGGGACCTATAGCAGTCAGCCCCAGCATTTT.

This rearrangement joins TRBV6-5 to TRBJ2-2, with D possibly TRBD1 on 6 matching bases. Trimming cost V 5 bases and J 1 base, with 11 bases left between them. This CDR3 spans 15 amino acids. CDR1 is MNHEY, CDR2 SVGAGI, per germline. The CDR3 sequence is CASSPRTVNTGELFF. The CDR3 region has the DNA TGTGCCAGCAGTCCTAGGACAGTGAACACCGGGGAGCTGTTTTTT.

The rearrangement joins TRBV7-9 to TRBJ2-7; tentative D call: TRBD2 (6 bases). The CDR3 is 14 amino acids. V lost 5 bases and J lost 0, with 11 bases in between. The germline gives CDR1 SEHNR, CDR2 FQNEAQ (reference sequence). The CDR3 here is CASSPGEPSYEQYF. CDR3 DNA: TGTGCCAGCAGCCCGGGGGAGCCCTCCTACGAGCAGTACTTC.

About this clonotype: The missing conserved phenylalanine or tryptophan at the end of this CDR3 makes a read error likely. The limits of the CDR3 on the DNA are not certain, so only TCRdb's listed CDR3 is given. V usage is TRBV20-1 and J usage is TRBJ1-2; the table names TRBD1, a call not compared with the DNA. Germline lookup yields CDR1 DFQATT and CDR2 SNEGSKA (reference sequence). The CDR3 length is 9 residues, termini included. The CDR3 region is CRGAGGYTC.

This clonotype has just one count. CDR3 nucleotide sequence: TGTGCCAGCAGCGAACAGGGAAATAATGAAAAACTGTTTTTT. The encoded protein is CASSEQGNNEKLFF. The chain couples TRBV6-1 to TRBJ1-4, with D possibly being TRBD1 (6 bases). The CDR3 spans 14 residues. CDR1 and CDR2 (germline): MNHNS, SASEGT. V dropped 6 bases and J dropped 4 bases, with 12 bases sitting between them.

The chain couples TRBV29-1 to TRBJ2-1; 10 nucleotides match TRBD2. V gave up 6 bases and J gave up 6 bases; unmatched junction bases: 8. The V gene's germline CDR1 is SQVTM and CDR2 ANQGSEA. CDR3 length: 14 amino acids. The CDR3 protein is CSVAGLADSNEQFF. Here the CDR3 DNA reads TGCAGCGTCGCCGGACTAGCGGATAGCAATGAGCAGTTCTTC.

The rearrangement joins TRBV2 to TRBJ2-1, with D hard to call. CDR3 length: 13 amino acids. Germline loops: CDR1 SNHLY, CDR2 FYNNEI. V lost 1 base and J 3 bases, leaving 4 bases between the germline ends. The CDR3 protein is CASSEGGYNEQFF. Here the CDR3 DNA reads TGTGCCAGCAGTGAAGGGGGCTACAATGAGCAGTTCTTC. Using reference TRBV2 and TRBJ2-1 for the parts outside the CDR3, the full variable domain is EPEVTQTPSHQVTQMGQEVILRCVPISNHLYFYWYRQILGQKVEFLVSFYNNEISEKSEIFDDQFSVERPDGSNFTLKIRSTKLEDSAMYFCASSEGGYNEQFFGPGTRLTVL.

This clonotype turned up a few times. This rearrangement joins TRBV6-1 to TRBJ2-4, with 9 bases fitting TRBD1. Germline lookup yields CDR1 MNHNS and CDR2 SASEGT. V shed 6 bases, J shed 0 bases, and the junction held 9 bases outside the gene matches. CDR3 size: 17 residues. The CDR3 bases are TGTGCCAGCAGAAGATTGGACAGGGGACTAGCCAAAAACATTCAGTACTTC. It encodes CASRRLDRGLAKNIQYF.

This chain connects TRBV12-3 or TRBV12-4 to TRBJ1-1; TRBD1 agrees at 10 bases. V gave up 4 bases and J gave up 4 bases; unmatched junction bases: 3. The CDR3 extends over 14 amino acids. Here the CDR3 reads CASSSRTGGTEAFF. In DNA form, the CDR3 reads TGTGCCAGCAGTTCAAGGACAGGGGGCACTGAAGCTTTCTTT.

J is TRBJ1-5 and V is TRBV20-1; TRBD1 matches at 8 bases. Germline loops: CDR1 DFQATT, CDR2 SNEGSKA (reference sequence). The J segment lost 6 bases and the V segment lost 5 bases, leaving 12 bases of the junction unmatched. The CDR3 covers 15 residues. This CDR3 reads CSAQPTTGGSQPQHF. The CDR3 region has the DNA TGCAGTGCTCAACCGACCACAGGGGGTAGTCAGCCCCAGCATTTT.

For this clonotype: At one boundary the junction diverges from the germline segment, which might be a read error. The CDR3 DNA is TGTGCCAGCAGCCTCCAGAATTCGCCCCTCCACTTT. Protein product: CASSLQNSPLHF. V usage is TRBV7-2 and J usage is TRBJ1-6; D is unclear. The CDR3 is 12 amino acids. The germline V gene encodes CDR1 SGHTA and CDR2 FQGNSA.

This clonotype was recorded a few times. At one boundary the junction diverges from the germline segment, which might be a read error. The chain recombines TRBV3-1 with TRBJ2-2; possibly TRBD1 or TRBD2 for D (5 bases each). Germline V lookup: CDR1 LGHDT, CDR2 YNNKEL (reference sequence). This CDR3 is 19 amino acids long. The CDR3 DNA sequence: TGTGCCAGCAGCCAAGAATCGGTGGTATGGGGCGCGAACACCGGGGAGCGGTTTTTT. Translation: CASSQESVVWGANTGERFF.

In its sample, this clonotype was seen a few times. The chain links TRBV7-2 to TRBJ2-3, with 13 bases that match TRBD2. V was clipped by 6 bases and J by 3 bases; unmatched bases: 15. The CDR3 is 19 residues long. Germline values: CDR1 SGHTA, CDR2 FQGNSA. The CDR3 coding sequence is TGTGCCAGCAGGCCGGGACTAGCGGGGTCGAGCTGGGGAACAGATACGCAGTATTTT. This sequence encodes CASRPGLAGSSWGTDTQYF. Based on the CDR3 plus reference TRBV7-2 and TRBJ2-3, the full variable domain is GAGVSQSPSNKVTEKGKDVELRCDPISGHTALYWYRQSLGQGLEFLIYFQGNSAPDKSGLPSDRFSAERTGGSVSTLTIQRTQQEDSAVYLCASRPGLAGSSWGTDTQYFGPGTRLTVL.

There are a few counts of this clonotype. V and J are TRBV12-3 or TRBV12-4 and TRBJ1-6; 10 bases map to TRBD1. The CDR3 spans 15 residues. J gave up 6 bases and V 6 bases, and 5 bases lay outside the gene matches. Written as DNA, the CDR3 is TGTGCCAGCAGGAACGACAGGGGGCCTAATTCACCCCTCCACTTT. Protein: CASRNDRGPNSPLHF.

This clonotype was seen a single time. The genes are TRBV6-6 and TRBJ1-1; D may be TRBD1 (5 bases). Germline CDR1 and CDR2: MNHNY and SVGAGI (reference sequence). Deletions cut 5 bases from V and 7 bases from J, with 11 bases between. The CDR3 loop spans 12 amino acids. The CDR3 sequence is CASSPQGLEAFF. The CDR3 bases are TGTGCCAGCAGTCCCCAGGGACTTGAAGCTTTCTTT.

The V call is TRBV28, the J call TRBJ2-3, with no clear D. Germline-derived CDR1 and CDR2 are MDHEN and SYDVKM. The CDR3 sequence is 14 residues long. V gave up 2 bases and J gave up 4 bases, with 10 bases separating them. The CDR3 loop reads CASSLNYRPDTQYF. The CDR3 region has the DNA TGTGCCAGCAGTTTAAACTATCGGCCAGATACGCAGTATTTT. Full variable domain (remainder filled in from reference TRBV28 and TRBJ2-3): DVKVTQSSRYLVKRTGEKVFLECVQDMDHENMFWYRQDPGLGLRLIYFSYDVKMKEKGDIPEGYSVSREKKERFSLILESASTNQTSMYLCASSLNYRPDTQYFGPGTRLTVL.

The gene calls are TRBV7-2 and TRBJ2-5, with 7 nucleotides matching TRBD2. The CDR3 consists of 14 residues. V lost 5 bases, J lost 4 bases, and 7 bases stayed unmatched. CDR1 is SGHTA and CDR2 is FQGNSA in the germline V gene. CDR3 region: CASSLGGRAETQYF. In DNA form, the CDR3 reads TGTGCCAGCAGCCTCGGGGGGAGGGCAGAGACCCAGTACTTC.

The J gene is TRBJ1-2, the V gene TRBV5-6; 7 bases align to TRBD1. V dropped 1 base and J dropped 8; count of bases not matched to a gene: 8. Germline values: CDR1 SGHDT, CDR2 YYEEEE. This CDR3 contains 14 residues. CDR3 bases: TGTGCCAGCAGCTTGAAGGAGGGGGCGGGAGGCTACACCTTC. It is translated as CASSLKEGAGGYTF.

A word on this clonotype: At one boundary the junction diverges from the germline segment, which might be a read error. This rearrangement joins TRBV6-5 to TRBJ1-2, with TRBD1 identical over 8 bases. The CDR3 consists of 14 residues. The germline V gene has CDR1 MNHEY and CDR2 SVGAGI. Here the CDR3 reads CASGQGALNYGCTF. The CDR3 DNA sequence: TGTGCCAGCGGTCAGGGGGCGCTTAACTATGGCTGCACCTTC.

In its sample, this clonotype was seen many times. The chain is built from TRBV29-1 and TRBJ2-3; 9 bases are a match to TRBD2. Losses at the gene ends were 5 bases for V and 4 bases for J; bases not matched to a gene: 19. From germline, CDR1 is SQVTM and CDR2 ANQGSEA. The CDR3 extends over 18 amino acids. The CDR3 DNA reads TGCAGCGTTAGGGGACTAGCTCTACTCAGCATGGTCGCAGATACGCAGTATTTT. Amino acid sequence: CSVRGLALLSMVADTQYF.

The chain recombines TRBV7-6 with TRBJ2-7; the D gene is possibly TRBD1 (5 bases). Germline lookup yields CDR1 SGHVS and CDR2 FNYEAQ. The V and J ends lost 0 bases and 2 bases respectively, with 11 bases between them. CDR3 length: 15 residues. The CDR3 bases are TGTGCCAGCAGCTTAGCGGCGGCAGGGACCTACGAGCAGTACTTC. The encoded protein is CASSLAAAGTYEQYF.